The text below deals with one TCR beta chain. Its matching antigen is unknown. This sample was taken from a study of identical twins' blood T cells. Study conclusions and caveats: Mainly, cloneset size products determined shared clonotypes, twins included.

Each CDR3 protein gets one entry after TCRdb re-called the 5' RACE reads with MiXCR. The sample lists 350,000 to 400,000 distinct CDR3 sequences, over 25% occurring once. This sequence originates from a woman aged 18-50 years in good health. The sequenced material came from PBMCs.

In nucleotides, the CDR3 is TGTGCCAGCAGCCCGACTAGCGGGATTAGCACAGATACGCAGTATTTT. Translating it yields CASSPTSGISTDTQYF. The V and J genes are TRBV2 and TRBJ2-3, with 11 positions matching TRBD2. Looked up from germline, CDR1 is SNHLY and CDR2 is FYNNEI. The CDR3 contains 16 residues. V trimming: 6 bases; J trimming: 0 bases; junction bases outside the gene matches: 5.